This T cell receptor (beta chain) was identified in a study of control samples from healthy donors and cancer patients. Produced via immunoSEQ multiplex PCR; TCRdb's table is partial and in-frame only. The sample has tens of thousands of clones, approximately 84% seen once. This clonotype originated in a man aged 45 to 65 in good health. Specimen: blood.

This CDR3 reads CASSNEWAGANVLTF. DNA of the CDR3: TGCGCCAGCAGCAACGAATGGGCAGGGGCCAACGTCCTGACTTTC. The chain combines TRBV5-1 with TRBJ2-6, with D hard to call. V lost 4 bases and J 4 bases, leaving 12 bases between the germline ends. The CDR3 contains 15 residues. The germline CDR1 and CDR2 sequences are SGHRS and YFSETQ.